Listed below are T cell receptor beta chains from one sample, sequenced in a study of blood T cell repertoires in COVID-19. The repertoire was sequenced with immunoSEQ multiplex PCR; TCRdb's copy has only in-frame clones and lacks some. The table shows roughly 250,000 clones, with roughly 90% occurring only once. Sequencing was carried out using peripheral blood. The receptors originated from a man aged 55 to 69 who had recovered from COVID-19. CDR3s include the opening cysteine and the closing phenylalanine or tryptophan. A D gene is named only where the DNA matches it firmly. Not all rows give a size; the values are once, few, many and, for expanded clones, a class.

>TRBJ2-3|TRBD2|TRBV5-1|.
CASRHPGLPSTDTQYF
TGCGCCAGCAGACATCCGGGACTACCTAGCACAGATACGCAGTATTTT
>TRBJ1-2|TRBD1|TRBV2|.
CASNDGQANYGYTF
TGTGCCAGCAATGACGGACAGGCTAACTATGGCTACACCTTC
>TRBJ2-5|TRBD2|TRBV5-1|.
CASSESGGAGTQYF
TGCGCCAGCAGCGAATCGGGGGGGGCGGGGACCCAGTACTTC
>TRBJ2-7|.|TRBV6-5|.
CASQLDMTSYEQYF
TGTGCCAGCCAGCTCGACATGACGTCCTACGAGCAGTACTTC
>TRBJ2-3|.|TRBV7-2|.
CASSLALGSSSTDTQYF
TGTGCCAGCAGCTTAGCGCTAGGGAGTTCTAGCACAGATACGCAGTATTTT
>TRBJ2-3|TRBD2|TRBV5-1|.
CASRTGGNTDTQYF
TGCGCCAGCAGGACGGGGGGAAACACAGATACGCAGTATTTT
>TRBJ1-1|.|TRBV7-6|.
CASSSKTGQNTEAFF
TGTGCCAGCAGCTCCAAAACCGGACAGAACACTGAAGCTTTCTTT
>TRBJ2-5|TRBD2|TRBV5-4|.
CASSAGLAGGTETQYF
TGTGCCAGCAGCGCGGGACTAGCGGGGGGGACAGAGACCCAGTACTTC
>TRBJ1-3|.|TRBV6-1|.
CASSDYVGGERSGNTIYF
TGTGCCAGCAGTGATTACGTTGGAGGGGAACGGTCTGGAAACACCATATATTTT
>TRBJ2-3|.|TRBV5-5|.
CASSELARAANTQYF
TGTGCCAGCAGCGAACTAGCTCGGGCCGCTAATACGCAGTATTTT
>TRBJ2-3|TRBD2|TRBV6-5|.
CASGRASGYTDTQYF
TGTGCCAGCGGGAGGGCTAGCGGATACACAGATACGCAGTATTTT
>TRBJ1-3|.|TRBV21-1|.
CASTPTRGLPGNTIYF
TGTGCCAGCACACCGACTAGGGGATTACCTGGAAACACCATATATTTT
>TRBJ2-1|TRBD1|TRBV9|.
CASKETGGAHNEQFF
TGTGCCAGCAAAGAGACAGGGGGCGCCCACAATGAGCAGTTCTTC
>TRBJ1-1|.|TRBV18|few
CASSPNRNTEAFF
TGTGCCAGCTCACCTAACAGAAACACTGAAGCTTTCTTT
>TRBJ1-2|TRBD1|TRBV29-1|.
CSGQGNYGYTF
TGCAGCGGACAGGGAAACTATGGCTACACCTTC
>TRBJ2-3|TRBD1|TRBV6-2/TRBV6-3|.
CASSSTGQFLTDTQYF
TGTGCCAGCAGTTCAACGGGACAGTTTCTCACAGATACGCAGTATTTT
>TRBJ1-5|.|TRBV19|.
CASRQENQPQHF
TGTGCCAGTCGACAGGAAAATCAGCCCCAGCATTTT
>TRBJ2-2|.|TRBV7-9|few
CASSRGISGTGELFF
TGTGCCAGCAGCCGGGGAATAAGCGGCACCGGGGAGCTGTTTTTT
>TRBJ1-1|.|TRBV25-1|.
CASRPFNSRVNTEAFF
TGTGCCAGCAGACCCTTTAACAGCAGGGTGAACACTGAAGCTTTCTTT
>TRBJ2-3|TRBD2|TRBV6-5|.
CASSYSPSGSTDTQYF
TGTGCCAGCAGTTACTCCCCTAGCGGAAGCACAGATACGCAGTATTTT